This record looks at one T cell receptor beta chain sequence and its context. CDR3 length: 15 residues. J lost 6 bases, V lost 3 bases, and 8 bases had no gene match. The germline V gene has CDR1 SGHTA and CDR2 FQGNSA. The data were taken from a study of blood T cells in healthy people across ages. Primers used in a second PCR of about 6 to 11 cycles were a sample-barcoded 5' primer and a J-beta primer mix. In TCRdb, the 5' RACE reads were re-called with MiXCR into one record per CDR3 protein. The data hold 720,000 or so distinct CDR3 sequences, with approximately 40% observed a single time. This receptor was taken from a man of 80 years or more in good health. Sequenced material: blood. This chain uses TRBV7-2 with TRBJ2-7; TRBD2 matches 10 bases. The CDR3 reads CASSFSGGAGSEQYF. The CDR3 nucleotides are TGTGCCAGCAGCTTCAGCGGGGGGGCCGGTTCCGAGCAGTACTTC. The variable domain in full, completed from reference TRBV7-2 and TRBJ2-7, reads GAGVSQSPSNKVTEKGKDVELRCDPISGHTALYWYRQSLGQGLEFLIYFQGNSAPDKSGLPSDRFSAERTGGSVSTLTIQRTQQEDSAVYLCASSFSGGAGSEQYFGPGTRLTVT.